These 31 T cell receptor beta chains originate from one sample sequenced in a study of cytomegalovirus exposure and HLA in healthy donors. Primers: 60 Vbeta forward and 13 Jbeta reverse. Profiled with immunoSEQ multiplex PCR; TCRdb holds only in-frame clones, not every one. Among 130,000 or so clones, roughly 70% were seen once, and the ten largest hold more than 2%. Source material: PBMCs. These receptors came from a woman aged 40 to 50 in good health and CMV-seropositive.

The chain has TRBV9 and TRBJ2-7; TRBD2 matches at 13 bases. The V segment lost 3 bases and the J segment 1 base; nucleotides outside the gene matches: 1. CDR1 is SGDLS, CDR2 YYNGEE, per germline. This CDR3 has 15 amino acids. CDR3 protein: CASSEGLAGSYEQYF. The CDR3, as DNA: TGTGCCAGCAGCGAGGGACTAGCGGGATCCTACGAGCAGTACTTC.

This clone appeared a few times. The gene calls are TRBV6-6 and TRBJ1-1; D remains unclear. V lost 8 bases and J lost 4, with 11 bases in between. The CDR3 is 12 amino acids. Germline CDR1 reads MNHNY; CDR2 reads SVGAGI (reference sequence). In nucleotides, the CDR3 is TGTGCCAGCGCCCCGTCGGGCACTGAAGCTTTCTTT. Protein product: CASAPSGTEAFF.

V is TRBV2 and J is TRBJ2-3, with TRBD1 as a possible D gene (6 bases). The CDR3 contains 15 residues. Germline V gene data show CDR1 as SNHLY and CDR2 as FYNNEI. Trimming shortened V by 6 bases and J by 1 base, and 14 bases separated the two germline ends. CDR3 DNA: TGTGCCAGCAGCCCGACAGGTTTTGGCACAGATACGCAGTATTTT. It specifies CASSPTGFGTDTQYF.

V gene TRBV19 combines with J gene TRBJ2-7; D call uncertain. Germline values: CDR1 LNHDA, CDR2 SQIVND (reference sequence). The germline V and J ends were trimmed by 2 bases and 2 bases, with 7 bases remaining between them. CDR3 length equals 13 residues. The CDR3 DNA is TGTGCCAGTAGTATACCAGGTACCTACGAGCAGTACTTC. Translated: CASSIPGTYEQYF.

This clone was seen a few times. The V gene is TRBV4-2, the J gene TRBJ2-7; perhaps TRBD2 as D (6 bases). The CDR3 runs 14 residues. V was pared by 4 bases and J by 4 bases, with 14 bases between. Germline V gene sequence: CDR1 LGHNA, CDR2 YNFKEQ. CDR3 protein: CASSPRLDRYEQYF. The CDR3 DNA follows: TGTGCCAGCAGCCCTAGACTAGACCGGTACGAGCAGTACTTC.

This clone was counted a single time. This rearrangement joins TRBV29-1 to TRBJ1-3, with 7 positions matching TRBD1. This CDR3 region has 17 residues. After removal of 6 bases from V and 0 bases from J, the junction contained 14 bases not matched to a gene. In germline, CDR1 is SQVTM, CDR2 ANQGSEA. CDR3 sequence (DNA): TGCAGCGTATCCGGAGACAGGGAACGGCCCTCTGGAAACACCATATATTTT. This translates into CSVSGDRERPSGNTIYF.

V and J are TRBV4-1 and TRBJ2-5; 10 nucleotides line up with TRBD2. The last part of the DNA fits TRBJ2-7 better; the J call may be wrong. This CDR3 is 18 amino acids long. Germline V CDR1 and CDR2: MGHRA, YSYEKL. This CDR3 reads CASSQGPSSGGPSYEQYF. CDR3 coding DNA: TGCGCCAGCAGCCAAGGTCCCTCTAGCGGGGGCCCCTCCTACGAGCAGTACTTC.

The chain has TRBV19 and TRBJ2-3; D unresolved. The CDR3 sequence is 13 residues long. CDR1 LNHDA and CDR2 SQIVND come from the germline V gene (reference sequence). Trimming took 6 bases from V and 4 from J, leaving 11 bases between them. Here the CDR3 DNA reads TGTGCCAGTAGCCCGATCGAGGCAGATACGCAGTATTTT. It encodes CASSPIEADTQYF.

The chain carries TRBV27 and TRBJ2-2, with 8 bases matching TRBD1. The CDR3 is made up of 16 amino acids. The germline CDR1 and CDR2 sequences are MNHEY and SMNVEV (reference sequence). J lost 13 bases, V lost 4 bases, and 17 bases had no gene match. This CDR3 reads CASSSLLRTGTTRLFF. The CDR3 nucleotides are TGTGCCAGCAGTTCCCTCCTTCGGACAGGGACGACCCGGCTGTTTTTT.

This clone was counted between two and nine times. The chain recombines TRBV11-2 with TRBJ1-1, with 9 bases matching TRBD1. Trimming cost V 2 bases and J 0 bases; bases outside gene matches: 7. The CDR3 extends over 17 amino acids. The germline V gene encodes CDR1 SGHAT and CDR2 FQNNGV. CDR3 bases: TGTGCCAGCAGCTTACCCGGGACAGGGAGCGTGAACACTGAAGCTTTCTTT. Translation: CASSLPGTGSVNTEAFF.

The chain is built from TRBV5-4 and TRBJ2-7; D perhaps matches TRBD1 (6 bases). Trimming left V 0 bases short and J 4 bases short, with 11 bases between. This CDR3 is 14 amino acids long. The V gene's germline CDR1 is SGHNT and CDR2 YYREEE (reference sequence). The CDR3 is CASSLGDTAYEQYF. Here the CDR3 DNA reads TGTGCCAGCAGCTTGGGGGACACCGCGTACGAGCAGTACTTC.

This clone has more than one count but fewer than ten. The rearrangement links TRBV6-1 to TRBJ1-6; D perhaps matches TRBD1 (6 bases). This CDR3 contains 15 residues. Trimming took 6 bases from V and 7 from J, leaving 16 bases between them. The germline V gene has CDR1 MNHNS and CDR2 SASEGT. In DNA form, the CDR3 reads TGTGCCAGCAGCCCTAACAGGGTTAGAAATTCACCCCTCCACTTT. This translates into CASSPNRVRNSPLHF.

The chain uses TRBV2 and TRBJ1-1; 7 positions match TRBD1. The CDR3 loop spans 15 amino acids. Germline V gene lookup returns CDR1 SNHLY and CDR2 FYNNEI. J was trimmed by 5 bases and V by 6 bases; bases with no gene match: 12. The CDR3 reads CASRGRQGTRTEAFF. CDR3 DNA sequence: TGTGCCAGCAGGGGGAGACAGGGAACAAGGACTGAAGCTTTCTTT.

This chain uses TRBV30 with TRBJ1-6; 7 bases match TRBD1. V dropped 7 bases and J dropped 7; count of bases not matched to a gene: 10. Per germline, CDR1 GTSNPN and CDR2 SVGIG (reference sequence). This CDR3 is built from 14 residues. The CDR3 loop is CASQRDSKNSPLHF. CDR3 nucleotide sequence: TGTGCCTCCCAGAGGGACAGCAAAAATTCACCCCTCCACTTT. The whole variable domain, remainder taken from reference TRBV30 and TRBJ1-6, is SQTIHQWPATLVQPVGSPLSLECTVEGTSNPNLYWYRQAAGRGLQLLFYSVGIGQISSEVPQNLSASRPQDRQFILSSKKLLLSDSGFYLCASQRDSKNSPLHFGNGTRLTVT.

This clone came up once. V gene TRBV7-3 combines with J gene TRBJ2-2; D is unresolved. CDR3 length equals 13 residues. Looked up from germline, CDR1 is SGHTA and CDR2 is FQGTGA. Trimming left V 6 bases short and J 4 bases short, with 9 bases between. CDR3 in amino acids: CASRPTATGELFF. CDR3 in DNA: TGTGCCAGCAGACCAACAGCCACCGGGGAGCTGTTTTTT.

The chain carries TRBV4-1 and TRBJ2-3, with TRBD1 matching 8 bases. This CDR3 spans 20 amino acids. CDR1 MGHRA and CDR2 YSYEKL come from the germline V gene. Trimming removed 1 base from V and 2 bases from J; junction bases left unmatched: 17. The CDR3 sequence is CASSQVRYEVGTGFTDTQYF. The CDR3 nucleotides are TGCGCCAGCAGCCAAGTGAGGTACGAGGTAGGGACAGGATTCACAGATACGCAGTATTTT.

This clone was detected only a few times. The chain combines TRBV7-9 with TRBJ1-5; possibly TRBD1 for D (5 bases). V lost 8 bases and J 4 bases, leaving 9 bases between the germline ends. CDR3 length: 12 residues. Germline V CDR1 and CDR2: SEHNR, FQNEAQ (reference sequence). The CDR3 region is CASGDSNQPQHF. The CDR3 coding sequence is TGTGCCAGCGGCGACAGTAATCAGCCCCAGCATTTT.

The chain employs TRBV27 and TRBJ1-2; TRBD1 might be the D (6 bases). Germline V gene sequence: CDR1 MNHEY, CDR2 SMNVEV (reference sequence). The CDR3 is 15 amino acids. V lost 2 bases and J 0 bases, leaving 10 bases between the germline ends. The CDR3 region has the DNA TGTGCCAGCAGTTTAGATACAGGGACTAACTATGGCTACACCTTC. This gives the protein CASSLDTGTNYGYTF.

The CDR3 DNA follows: TGTGCCAGCTCACCGACAGGGTTAGGCAATCAGCCCCAGCATTTT. Its protein is CASSPTGLGNQPQHF. V gene TRBV18 combines with J gene TRBJ1-5; 7 nucleotides align to TRBD1. J gave up 2 bases and V 3 bases, and 4 bases lay outside the gene matches. In germline, CDR1 is KGHSH, CDR2 LQKENI. This CDR3 comprises 15 residues.

The count of this clone is one. The chain's CDR3 is CASSYGGEETQYF. The CDR3 DNA reads TGTGCCAGCAGTTACGGCGGGGAAGAGACCCAGTACTTC. This chain joins TRBV6-6 and TRBJ2-5; D is perhaps TRBD2 (6 bases). Germline V gene lookup returns CDR1 MNHNY and CDR2 SVGAGI (reference sequence). This CDR3 region has 13 residues. The ends were cut back, 2 bases at V and 3 bases at J, with 7 bases in the middle.

The chain is built from TRBV29-1 and TRBJ1-2; TRBD1 aligns across 7 bases. This CDR3 has 14 amino acids. Germline V gene sequence: CDR1 SQVTM, CDR2 ANQGSEA. The V and J ends lost 7 bases and 4 bases, in that order; junction bases with no gene match: 12. The CDR3 DNA follows: TGCAGCGGTCGATTAAGGGACAGCCCCTATGGCTACACCTTC. Encoded protein: CSGRLRDSPYGYTF.

This sequence joins TRBV5-6 and TRBJ1-6; the D gene is possibly TRBD1 (5 bases). The CDR3 runs to 15 residues. The V end lost 1 base, the J end lost 7 bases, and 12 bases lay between the germline ends. Per the germline V gene, CDR1 is SGHDT and CDR2 is YYEEEE. CDR3 sequence (DNA): TGTGCCAGCAGCTTGTGGGCAGGGCCCAATTCACCCCTCCACTTT. It translates to CASSLWAGPNSPLHF.

This chain links TRBV9 with TRBJ2-1, with 10 bases fitting TRBD2. Trimming cost V 7 bases and J 4 bases; bases outside gene matches: 8. The CDR3 totals 15 residues. The germline gives CDR1 SGDLS, CDR2 YYNGEE. CDR3 protein: CASALAGALYNEQFF. The CDR3 nucleotides are TGTGCCAGCGCGCTAGCGGGAGCTTTATACAATGAGCAGTTCTTC.

The rearrangement joins TRBV28 to TRBJ2-1; tentatively, D is TRBD2 (6 bases). The germline V and J ends were trimmed by 2 bases and 0 bases, with 11 bases remaining between them. From germline, CDR1 is MDHEN and CDR2 SYDVKM. The CDR3 is 16 amino acids. Here the CDR3 reads CASSLTGAGSYNEQFF. The CDR3 DNA reads as TGTGCCAGCAGTTTAACGGGAGCAGGCTCCTACAATGAGCAGTTCTTC.

On this clone: Other DNA sequences from this sample encode an identical CDR3 as well. This sequence joins TRBV11-3 and TRBJ2-5; maybe TRBD2 (5 bases). Germline assignment: CDR1 SGHNT and CDR2 YENEEA. The CDR3 is 13 residues long. V lost 1 base, J lost 3 bases, and 6 bases lay in between. The CDR3 nucleotides are TGTGCCAGCAGCTTAGGGGGAGAAGAGACCCAGTACTTC. This encodes CASSLGGEETQYF.

The chain is built from TRBV7-9 and TRBJ1-2; the D gene is possibly TRBD1 (5 bases). Trimming removed 1 base at V and 4 bases at J, with 10 bases between. Germline CDR1 and CDR2: SEHNR and FQNEAQ (reference sequence). The CDR3 loop spans 14 amino acids. CDR3 in amino acids: CASSLVGLAYGYTF. In nucleotides, the CDR3 is TGTGCCAGCAGCTTAGTGGGACTAGCCTATGGCTACACCTTC.

The chain carries TRBV28 and TRBJ1-1; the D gene is possibly TRBD1 (6 bases). CDR3 length: 17 amino acids. Germline V lookup: CDR1 MDHEN, CDR2 SYDVKM. V lost 3 bases and J 3 bases, leaving 20 bases between the germline ends. The CDR3: CASSLARRGGAHTEAFF. The CDR3 coding sequence is TGTGCCAGCAGTTTGGCCCGAAGAGGGGGGGCCCACACTGAAGCTTTCTTT.

This chain links TRBV30 with TRBJ1-3, with no clear D. Germline assignment: CDR1 GTSNPN and CDR2 SVGIG (reference sequence). The CDR3 contains 12 residues. V shed 5 bases and J shed 0 bases, with 5 bases lying between them. CDR3 coding DNA: TGTGCCTGGTCGTCCTCTGGAAACACCATATATTTT. Encoded protein: CAWSSSGNTIYF.

This sequence joins TRBV7-6 and TRBJ1-1, with unresolved D. The CDR3 is made up of 14 amino acids. Germline assignment: CDR1 SGHVS and CDR2 FNYEAQ. Trimming left V 1 base short and J 4 bases short, with 10 bases between. CDR3 protein: CASSLVRGSTEAFF. CDR3 nucleotide sequence: TGTGCCAGCAGCTTAGTACGGGGAAGCACTGAAGCTTTCTTT.

This clone was observed a handful of times. The CDR3 region is CASSSGQGTISGELFF. The CDR3 bases are TGTGCCAGCAGCAGCGGACAGGGAACTATATCCGGGGAGCTGTTTTTT. V and J are TRBV4-2 and TRBJ2-2; TRBD1 matches 8 bases. The CDR3 is 16 residues long. Germline-derived CDR1 and CDR2 are LGHNA and YNFKEQ. Germline trimming cut 5 bases from V and 6 bases from J; bases unmatched to any gene: 11.

The V gene is TRBV27, the J gene TRBJ1-2; D is ambiguous. In germline, CDR1 is MNHEY, CDR2 SMNVEV (reference sequence). The CDR3 is 14 amino acids. V lost 1 base and J 7 bases, leaving 13 bases between the germline ends. The CDR3 loop reads CASSLFGSGSGYTF. The CDR3 DNA reads TGTGCCAGCAGTTTATTTGGCTCGGGGAGTGGCTACACCTTC.